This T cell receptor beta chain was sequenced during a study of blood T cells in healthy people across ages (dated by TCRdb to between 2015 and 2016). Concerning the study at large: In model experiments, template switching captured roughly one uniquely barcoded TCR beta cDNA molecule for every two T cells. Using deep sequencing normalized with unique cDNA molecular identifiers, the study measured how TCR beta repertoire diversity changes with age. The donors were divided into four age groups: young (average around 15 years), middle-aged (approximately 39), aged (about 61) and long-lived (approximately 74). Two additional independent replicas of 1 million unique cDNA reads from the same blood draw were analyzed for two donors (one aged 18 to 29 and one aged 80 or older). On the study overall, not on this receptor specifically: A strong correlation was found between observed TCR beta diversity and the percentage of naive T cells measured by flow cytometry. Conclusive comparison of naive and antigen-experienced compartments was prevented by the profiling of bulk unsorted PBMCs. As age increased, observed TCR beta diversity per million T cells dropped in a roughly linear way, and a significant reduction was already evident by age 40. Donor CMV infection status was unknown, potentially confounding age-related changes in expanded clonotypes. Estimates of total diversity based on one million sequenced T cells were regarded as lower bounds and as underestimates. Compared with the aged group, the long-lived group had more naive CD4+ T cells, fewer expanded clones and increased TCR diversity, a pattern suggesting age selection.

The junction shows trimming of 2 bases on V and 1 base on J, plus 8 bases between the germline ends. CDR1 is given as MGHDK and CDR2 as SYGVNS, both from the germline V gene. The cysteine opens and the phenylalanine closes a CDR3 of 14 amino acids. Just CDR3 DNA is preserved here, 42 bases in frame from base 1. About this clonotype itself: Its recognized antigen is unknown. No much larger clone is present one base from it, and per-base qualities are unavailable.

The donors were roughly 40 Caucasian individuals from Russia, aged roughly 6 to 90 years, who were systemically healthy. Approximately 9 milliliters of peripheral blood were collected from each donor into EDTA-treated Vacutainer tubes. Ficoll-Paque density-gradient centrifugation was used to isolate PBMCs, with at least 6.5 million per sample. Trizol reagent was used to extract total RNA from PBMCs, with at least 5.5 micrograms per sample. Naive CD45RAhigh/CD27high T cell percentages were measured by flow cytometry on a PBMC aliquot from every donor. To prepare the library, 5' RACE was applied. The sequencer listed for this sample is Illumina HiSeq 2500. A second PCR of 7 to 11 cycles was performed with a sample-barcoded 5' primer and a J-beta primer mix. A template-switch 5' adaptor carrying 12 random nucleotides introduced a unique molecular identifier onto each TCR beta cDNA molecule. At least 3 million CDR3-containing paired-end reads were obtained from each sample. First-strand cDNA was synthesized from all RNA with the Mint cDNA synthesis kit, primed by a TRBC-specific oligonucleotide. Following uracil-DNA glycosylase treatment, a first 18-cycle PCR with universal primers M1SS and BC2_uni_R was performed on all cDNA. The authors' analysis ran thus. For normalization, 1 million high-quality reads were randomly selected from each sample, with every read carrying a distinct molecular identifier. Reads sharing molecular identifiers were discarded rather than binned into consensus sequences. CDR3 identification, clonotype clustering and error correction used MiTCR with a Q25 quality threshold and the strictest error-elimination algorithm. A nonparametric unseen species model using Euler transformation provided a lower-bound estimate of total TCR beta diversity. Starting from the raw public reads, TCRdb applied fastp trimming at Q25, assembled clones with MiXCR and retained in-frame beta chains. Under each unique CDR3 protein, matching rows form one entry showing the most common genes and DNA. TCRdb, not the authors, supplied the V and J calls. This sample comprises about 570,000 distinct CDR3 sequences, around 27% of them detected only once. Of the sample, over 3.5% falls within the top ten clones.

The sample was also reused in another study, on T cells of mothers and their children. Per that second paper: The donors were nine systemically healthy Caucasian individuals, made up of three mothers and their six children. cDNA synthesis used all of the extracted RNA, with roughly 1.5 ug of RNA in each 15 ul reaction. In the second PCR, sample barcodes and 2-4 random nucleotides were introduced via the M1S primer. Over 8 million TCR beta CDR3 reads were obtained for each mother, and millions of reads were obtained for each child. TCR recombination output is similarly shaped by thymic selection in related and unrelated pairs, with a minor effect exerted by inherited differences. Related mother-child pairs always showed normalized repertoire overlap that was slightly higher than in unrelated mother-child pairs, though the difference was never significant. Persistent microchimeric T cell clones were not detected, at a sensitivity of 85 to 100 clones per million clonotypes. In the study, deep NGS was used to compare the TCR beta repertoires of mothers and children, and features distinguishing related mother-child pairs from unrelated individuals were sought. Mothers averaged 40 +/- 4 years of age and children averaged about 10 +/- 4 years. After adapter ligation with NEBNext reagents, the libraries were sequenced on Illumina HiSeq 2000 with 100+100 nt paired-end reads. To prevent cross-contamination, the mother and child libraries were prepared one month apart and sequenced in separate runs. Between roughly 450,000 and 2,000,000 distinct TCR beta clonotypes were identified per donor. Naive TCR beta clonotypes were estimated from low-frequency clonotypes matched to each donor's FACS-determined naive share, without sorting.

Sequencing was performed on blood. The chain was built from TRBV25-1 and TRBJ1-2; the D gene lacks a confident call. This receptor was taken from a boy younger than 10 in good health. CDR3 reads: CASSERAGNYGYTF. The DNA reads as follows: TGTGCCAGCAGTGAACGGGCCGGTAACTATGGCTACACCTTC.